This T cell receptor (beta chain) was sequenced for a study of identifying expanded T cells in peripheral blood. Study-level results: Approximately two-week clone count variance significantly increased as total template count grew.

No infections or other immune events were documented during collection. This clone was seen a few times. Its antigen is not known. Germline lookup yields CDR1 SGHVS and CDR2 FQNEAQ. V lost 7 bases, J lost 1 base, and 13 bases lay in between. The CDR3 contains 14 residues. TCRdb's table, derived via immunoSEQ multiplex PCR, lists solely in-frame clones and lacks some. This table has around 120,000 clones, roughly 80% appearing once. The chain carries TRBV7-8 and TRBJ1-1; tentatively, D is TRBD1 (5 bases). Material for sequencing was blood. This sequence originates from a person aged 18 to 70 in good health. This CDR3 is CASTDTLGNTEAFF. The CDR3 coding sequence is TGTGCCAGCACGGACACCCTTGGGAACACTGAAGCTTTCTTT.